A single sample is the source of the 12 T cell receptor beta chains below, sequenced in a study of vaccination and CD4 T cells after COVID-19. The study sequenced cultured CD4+ T cell DNA using the Oncomine TCR Beta short-read assay. Scientists extracted genomic DNA from CD4+ T cells grown in culture. TCRdb passed the PCR reads through MiXCR, listing each CDR3 protein once. The table has under 8,000 distinct CDR3 sequences, approximately 35% seen once. These receptors' antigens are unknown. Treatment described: roughly 11-day PBMC culture with coronavirus spike peptide pools or control peptides (ViraFEST assay). Before the COVID-19 pandemic (2011-2018), CD4+ T cells were obtained from the unexposed donor. Sequencing input: CD4+ T cells from blood, cultured in vitro. Receptor source: a human donor in good health.

By sample fraction, this clonotype is medium-sized (0.01 to 0.1%). DNA for the CDR3: TGCAGTGCTAGAGATCCTGTGGACAGGTCCTACGAGCAGTACTTC. Translation gives CSARDPVDRSYEQYF. This rearrangement joins TRBV20-1 to TRBJ2-7; 7 bases are shared with TRBD1. CDR1 DFQATT and CDR2 SNEGSKA come from the germline V gene (reference sequence). The CDR3 length is 15 residues. Trimming took 0 bases from V and 1 from J; bases not matched to a gene: 6.

The chain links TRBV6-1 to TRBJ2-7; the D gene is possibly TRBD2 (6 bases). Germline lookup yields CDR1 MNHNS and CDR2 SASEGT. This CDR3 has 15 amino acids. V was pared by 6 bases and J by 2 bases, with 17 bases between. CDR3 nucleotides: TGTGCCAGCAGCTCCCGTGGCGGGAAAACCTACGAGCAGTACTTC. Amino acid sequence: CASSSRGGKTYEQYF.

The CDR3 is CASSREDRVGSPLHF. The CDR3 DNA sequence: TGTGCCAGCAGTAGAGAGGACAGGGTGGGTTCACCCCTCCACTTT. The chain uses TRBV2 and TRBJ1-6; 8 nucleotides align to TRBD1. This CDR3 contains 15 residues. Germline loops: CDR1 SNHLY, CDR2 FYNNEI. V shed 5 bases, J shed 9 bases, and the junction held 9 bases outside the gene matches. Looking up the rest from reference TRBV2 and TRBJ1-6 gives the full variable domain: EPEVTQTPSHQVTQMGQEVILRCVPISNHLYFYWYRQILGQKVEFLVSFYNNEISEKSEIFDDQFSVERPDGSNFTLKIRSTKLEDSAMYFCASSREDRVGSPLHFGNGTRLTVT.

The rearrangement links TRBV10-3 to TRBJ2-6; D possibly corresponds to TRBD2 (5 bases). V was shortened by 2 bases and J by 2 bases, with 10 bases between the two germline ends. Looked up from germline, CDR1 is ENHRY and CDR2 is SYGVKD. This CDR3 is built from 16 residues. CDR3 protein: CAISEGLGTGANVLTF. The CDR3 bases are TGTGCCATCAGTGAGGGGCTCGGGACTGGGGCCAACGTCCTGACTTTC.

This clonotype ranks as large. The V gene is TRBV20-1, the J gene TRBJ1-2, with 7 nucleotides matching TRBD1. V lost 6 bases to trimming and J lost 0 bases; unmatched junction nucleotides: 7. Germline loops: CDR1 DFQATT, CDR2 SNEGSKA (reference sequence). This CDR3 is built from 14 residues. The CDR3 region is CSAHRGETNYGYTF. The CDR3 coding sequence is TGCAGTGCGCACAGGGGCGAGACTAACTATGGCTACACCTTC.

The rearrangement links TRBV24-1 to TRBJ2-1, with D possibly matching TRBD2 (6 bases). This CDR3 has 16 amino acids. The germline V and J ends were trimmed by 4 bases and 5 bases, with 17 bases remaining between them. Germline-derived CDR1 and CDR2 are KGHDR and SFDVKD. The CDR3 spells CATSERGWERDNEQFF. The CDR3 DNA follows: TGTGCCACCAGTGAACGGGGTTGGGAGCGGGACAATGAGCAGTTCTTC.

The chain recombines TRBV7-2 with TRBJ2-1; no clear D. This CDR3 contains 15 residues. The germline CDR1 and CDR2 sequences are SGHTA and FQGNSA. V was shortened by 1 base and J by 0 bases, with 7 bases between the two germline ends. CDR3 in amino acids: CASSLVRSSYNEQFF. The DNA for the CDR3 is TGTGCCAGCAGCTTAGTCAGGAGCTCCTACAATGAGCAGTTCTTC. The full variable domain, rest sourced from reference TRBV7-2 and TRBJ2-1, is GAGVSQSPSNKVTEKGKDVELRCDPISGHTALYWYRQSLGQGLEFLIYFQGNSAPDKSGLPSDRFSAERTGGSVSTLTIQRTQQEDSAVYLCASSLVRSSYNEQFFGPGTRLTVL.

The chain couples TRBV10-3 to TRBJ2-5; 12 bases are shared with TRBD1. The V gene end was trimmed by 5 bases and the J gene end by 5 bases; junction bases not matched to a gene: 6. The germline V gene encodes CDR1 ENHRY and CDR2 SYGVKD. CDR3 length: 15 residues. CDR3 residues: CAISTGTGGVETQYF. CDR3 bases: TGTGCCATCAGTACCGGGACAGGGGGCGTGGAGACCCAGTACTTC.

This clonotype has just a few counts. The chain carries TRBV6-1 and TRBJ1-1; 9 nucleotides match TRBD1. CDR3 size: 16 residues. CDR1 and CDR2 from the germline V gene are MNHNS and SASEGT. With V trimmed by 5 bases and J by 1 base, 8 bases remained unmatched. The CDR3 region is CASSTSPGQGNTEAFF. CDR3 nucleotides: TGTGCCAGCAGTACCTCCCCGGGACAGGGGAACACTGAAGCTTTCTTT.

This clonotype was seen more than once but under ten times. CDR3 DNA sequence: TGTGCCAGCAAGGGGGTGTTAGACAATCAGCCCCAGCATTTT. Amino acids: CASKGVLDNQPQHF. The chain uses TRBV28 and TRBJ1-5; D is perhaps TRBD1 (6 bases). The CDR3 runs 14 residues. CDR1 and CDR2 from the germline V gene are MDHEN and SYDVKM. V was cut by 7 bases and J by 3 bases, with 13 bases left in between.

The chain has TRBV5-1 and TRBJ2-7, with D possibly TRBD2 on 7 matching bases. With 3 bases removed from V and 3 bases from J, the gap between germline ends came to 16 bases. From germline, CDR1 is SGHRS and CDR2 YFSETQ. CDR3 size: 15 residues. The DNA of the CDR3 is TGCGCCAGCAGCTCCACAGGGTGGGGGGGCTACGAGCAGTACTTC. It specifies CASSSTGWGGYEQYF.

A word on this clonotype: This could be a read error, since a much larger clone is one nucleotide away. The chain employs TRBV20-1 and TRBJ1-2, with TRBD1 as a possible D gene (5 bases). The germline V gene has CDR1 DFQATT and CDR2 SNEGSKA (reference sequence). The CDR3 runs 11 residues. The CDR3 coding sequence is TGCAGTGCGGCGACAGTCTATAGCTACACCTTC. Translating it yields CSAATVYSYTF.